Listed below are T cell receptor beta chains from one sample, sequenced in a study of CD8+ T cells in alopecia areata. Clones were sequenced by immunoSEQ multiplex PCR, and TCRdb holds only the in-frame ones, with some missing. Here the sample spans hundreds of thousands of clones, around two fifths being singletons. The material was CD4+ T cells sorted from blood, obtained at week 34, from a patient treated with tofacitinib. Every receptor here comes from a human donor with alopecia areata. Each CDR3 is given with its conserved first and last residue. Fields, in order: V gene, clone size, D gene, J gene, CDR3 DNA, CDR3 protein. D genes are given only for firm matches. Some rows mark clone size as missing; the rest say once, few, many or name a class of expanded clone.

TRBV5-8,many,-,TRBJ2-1,TGTGCCAGCATCAGGTCCTCCAGCTCCTACAATGAGCAGTTCTTC,CASIRSSSSYNEQFF
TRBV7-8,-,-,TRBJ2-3,TGTGCCAGCAGCTTAGCGGGGACTTCCTTCACAGATACGCAGTATTTT,CASSLAGTSFTDTQYF
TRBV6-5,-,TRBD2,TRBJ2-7,TGTGCCAGCAAACAAGGGACTAGCGGAGTCGAGCAGTACTTC,CASKQGTSGVEQYF
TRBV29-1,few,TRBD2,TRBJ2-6,TGCAGCGTTGAAATCGGGGGGTCGGGCTCTGGGGCCAACGTCCTGACTTTC,CSVEIGGSGSGANVLTF
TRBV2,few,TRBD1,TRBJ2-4,TGTGCCAGCAGATCGGACAGGATAGCCAAAAACATTCAGTACTTC,CASRSDRIAKNIQYF
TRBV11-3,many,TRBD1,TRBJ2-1,TGTGCCAGCAGCGAGAGGCAGGGGGCCGGAGAGCAGTTCTTC,CASSERQGAGEQFF
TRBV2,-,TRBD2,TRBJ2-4,TGTGCCAGCAGTAGTGGTAGCGGGGGGGCCGGCATTCAGTACTTC,CASSSGSGGAGIQYF
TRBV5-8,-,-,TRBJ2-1,TGTGCCAGCAGCTTCCAGCGGGCCAATGAGCAGTTCTTC,CASSFQRANEQFF
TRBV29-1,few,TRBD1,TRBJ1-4,TGCAGCGTCGCAGGGGGCGGAAATGAAAAACTGTTTTTT,CSVAGGGNEKLFF
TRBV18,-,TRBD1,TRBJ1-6,TGTGCCAGCTCACCCCTAGCTCCGGGACAGTCAAATTCACCCCTCCACTTT,CASSPLAPGQSNSPLHF
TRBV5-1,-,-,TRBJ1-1,TGCGCCAGCAGCTTTAATGGACGCACTGAAGCTTTCTTT,CASSFNGRTEAFF
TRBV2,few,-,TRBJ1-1,TGTGCCAGCACCAAGTTGTACACTGAAGCTTTCTTT,CASTKLYTEAFF
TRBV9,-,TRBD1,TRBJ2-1,TGTGCCAGCAGCGTAGCTGGACAGGGCTCCTACAATGAGCAGTTCTTC,CASSVAGQGSYNEQFF
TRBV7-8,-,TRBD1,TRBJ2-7,TGTGCCAGCAGCCGTGGGACAGCCGAGCAGTACTTC,CASSRGTAEQYF
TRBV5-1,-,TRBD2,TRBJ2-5,TGCGCCAGCAGCTTGTCTAGCGGGAGTAGGGAGACCCAGTACTTC,CASSLSSGSRETQYF
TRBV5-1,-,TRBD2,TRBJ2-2,TGCGCCAGCAGCGCCCCGGCTAGCGGGTTCAACACCGGGGAGCTGTTTTTT,CASSAPASGFNTGELFF
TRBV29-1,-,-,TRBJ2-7,TGCAGCGTTGTTTTTGAGAAAGCCTATTTCTACGAGCAGTACTTC,CSVVFEKAYFYEQYF
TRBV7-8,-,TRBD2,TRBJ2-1,TGTGCCAGCAGCCCTAGCGGCGGGACTTACAATGAGCAGTTCTTC,CASSPSGGTYNEQFF
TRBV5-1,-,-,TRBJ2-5,TGCGCCAGCAGCCGTAGCGACGGTGAGACCCAGTACTTC,CASSRSDGETQYF
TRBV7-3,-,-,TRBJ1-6,TGTGCCAGCAGCTTAACGGCCTCATATTCACCCCTCCACTTT,CASSLTASYSPLHF
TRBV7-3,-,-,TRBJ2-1,TGTGCCAGCAGCTCCCACGGAGGCCCCTACAATGAGCAGTTCTTC,CASSSHGGPYNEQFF
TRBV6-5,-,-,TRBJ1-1,TGTGCCAGCAGTTACCAGGGAGGCACTGAAGCTTTCTTT,CASSYQGGTEAFF
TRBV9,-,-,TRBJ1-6,TGTGCCAGCAGCGTGGCCCCAGGGACCAATTCACCCCTCCACTTT,CASSVAPGTNSPLHF
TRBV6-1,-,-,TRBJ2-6,TGTGCCAGCAGTGCAACGGGACCACCTTCTGGGGCCAACGTCCTGACTTTC,CASSATGPPSGANVLTF
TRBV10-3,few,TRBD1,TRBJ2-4,TGTGCCATCAGTGAGGGCCACAGGGGAAACATTCAGTACTTC,CAISEGHRGNIQYF
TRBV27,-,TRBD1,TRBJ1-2,TGTGCCAGCAGGACAGGGGGGACTAACTATGGCTACACCTTC,CASRTGGTNYGYTF
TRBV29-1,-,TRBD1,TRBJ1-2,TGCAGCGTCGGTGACAGGGGTGGCTACACCTTC,CSVGDRGGYTF
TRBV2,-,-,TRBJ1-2,TGTGCCAGCAGCGGGGACGGTGCCTATGGCTACACCTTC,CASSGDGAYGYTF
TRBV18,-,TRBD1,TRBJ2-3,TGTGCCAGCCAGGGACAGAGCACAGATACGCAGTATTTT,CASQGQSTDTQYF
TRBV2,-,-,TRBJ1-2,TGTGCCAGCAGCGCAGACAGGAGATATGGCTACACCTTC,CASSADRRYGYTF
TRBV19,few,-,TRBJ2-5,TGTGCCAGTAGTATGGGATGGAAAGAGACCCAGTACTTC,CASSMGWKETQYF
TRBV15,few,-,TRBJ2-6,TGTGCCACCAGCAGAGAGGCGGGATGGGCCCTCGGGAGCTCTGGGGCCAACGTCCTGACTTTC,CATSREAGWALGSSGANVLTF
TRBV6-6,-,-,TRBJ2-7,TGTGCCAGCACCGGGACTCCCACTACCTACGAGCAGTACTTC,CASTGTPTTYEQYF
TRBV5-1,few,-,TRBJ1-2,TGCGCCAGCAACCCGACAGGCCTAAACTATGGCTACACCTTC,CASNPTGLNYGYTF
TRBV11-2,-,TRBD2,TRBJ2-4,TGTGCCAGCAGCTCGATTAGCGGGAGGGCTCTAGCCAAAAACATTCAGTACTTC,CASSSISGRALAKNIQYF
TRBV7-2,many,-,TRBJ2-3,TGTGCCAGCAGCCTACAGCTCACAGATACGCAGTATTTT,CASSLQLTDTQYF
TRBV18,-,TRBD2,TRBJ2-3,TGTGCCAGCTCACCACCGTCTGCGGGAGGGCCGGATACGCAGTATTTT,CASSPPSAGGPDTQYF
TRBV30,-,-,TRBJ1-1,TGTGCCTGGAGTTCTGCTGGGACTGAAGCTTTCTTT,CAWSSAGTEAFF
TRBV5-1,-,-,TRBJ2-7,TGCGCCAGCAGCTCAGCTATCACCGCTATCTCCTACGAGCAGTACTTC,CASSSAITAISYEQYF
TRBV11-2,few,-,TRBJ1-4,TGTGCCAGCAGCTTAGCTGGGGCTAGGGGAAAACTGTTTTTT,CASSLAGARGKLFF